A single sample gave rise to the 24 T cell receptor beta chains below, sequenced in a study of blood T cells in healthy people across ages. A J-beta primer mix and a sample-barcoded 5' primer were used in a second PCR of about 6 to 12 cycles. TCRdb itself ran the 5' RACE reads through MiXCR, one entry per CDR3 protein. Here the sample spans hundreds of thousands of distinct CDR3 sequences, about 30% being singletons. Material for sequencing was blood. These receptors originate from a woman at least 80 years old in good health.

CDR3 loop: CASSPSGRYEQYF. In DNA form, the CDR3 reads TGCGCCAGCAGCCCGAGTGGGAGGTACGAGCAGTACTTC. This chain joins TRBV4-1 and TRBJ2-7; TRBD2 might be the D (6 bases). V dropped 4 bases and J dropped 4 bases, with 11 bases sitting between them. CDR3 length: 13 residues. Germline values: CDR1 MGHRA, CDR2 YSYEKL.

This clonotype was counted many times. The CDR3 is CASSLSGRVDEQYF. Written as DNA, the CDR3 is TGTGCCAGCAGCTTAAGTGGCAGGGTCGACGAGCAGTACTTC. The J gene is TRBJ2-7, the V gene TRBV7-9; possibly TRBD1 for D (5 bases). The CDR3 contains 14 residues. V was trimmed by 2 bases and J by 5 bases, leaving 13 bases between them. The germline V gene has CDR1 SEHNR and CDR2 FQNEAQ (reference sequence). Full variable domain (remainder filled in from reference TRBV7-9 and TRBJ2-7): DTGVSQNPRHKITKRGQNVTFRCDPISEHNRLYWYRQTLGQGPEFLTYFQNEAQLEKSRLLSDRFSAERPKGSFSTLEIQRTEQGDSAMYLCASSLSGRVDEQYFGPGTRLTVT.

Ten or more counts support this clonotype. The gene calls are TRBV6-2 or TRBV6-3 and TRBJ2-3; D gene ambiguous. V lost 4 bases to trimming and J lost 1 base, with 12 bases between them. This CDR3 is 15 amino acids long. CDR1 is MNHEY, CDR2 SVGEGT, per germline. CDR3 region: CASSSTRLGTDTQYF. The CDR3 nucleotides are TGTGCCAGCAGTTCCACAAGACTTGGCACAGATACGCAGTATTTT.

Comment on this clonotype: Just one base apart from a much larger clone, this may be a read error. The chain is built from TRBV7-8 and TRBJ2-5, with D perhaps assigned TRBD1 or TRBD2 (6 bases each). The ends were cut back, 5 bases at V and 5 bases at J, with 12 bases in the middle. Germline V gene lookup returns CDR1 SGHVS and CDR2 FQNEAQ. The CDR3 runs 13 residues. The CDR3 region is CASSRSGAETQYF. The CDR3 DNA reads as TGTGCCAGCAGCAGATCGGGGGCGGAGACCCAGTACTTC.

To note about this clonotype: A much larger clone differs by one base, so this may be a read error. The chain is built from TRBV7-9 and TRBJ1-2; 7 nucleotides align to TRBD1. After removal of 7 bases from V and 4 bases from J, the junction contained 12 bases not matched to a gene. Germline V lookup: CDR1 SEHNR, CDR2 FQNEAQ (reference sequence). This CDR3 contains 15 residues. Here the CDR3 reads CASTTGEGSLYGYTF. Written as DNA, the CDR3 is TGTGCCAGCACCACAGGGGAGGGGAGCCTCTATGGCTACACCTTC.

This clonotype was counted many times. The chain couples TRBV4-2 to TRBJ2-3, with 9 bases that match TRBD2. Germline lookup yields CDR1 LGHNA and CDR2 YNFKEQ. Losses at the gene ends were 1 base for V and 6 bases for J; bases not matched to a gene: 8. CDR3 size: 16 residues. Here the CDR3 DNA reads TGTGCCAGCAGCCAAGGCGGCGGGGGGGCCCTTGATACGCAGTATTTT. Its translation: CASSQGGGGALDTQYF.

J is TRBJ2-5 and V is TRBV20-1, with D perhaps TRBD1 or TRBD2 (6 bases each). Looked up from germline, CDR1 is DFQATT and CDR2 is SNEGSKA (reference sequence). With 3 bases removed from V and 5 bases from J, the gap between germline ends came to 10 bases. CDR3 length: 12 residues. CDR3 nucleotide sequence: TGCAGTGCTAGTGAAGGGGGGGAGACCCAGTACTTC. It encodes CSASEGGETQYF.

This clonotype showed up many times. V gene TRBV7-9 combines with J gene TRBJ2-7, with 9 bases lining up with TRBD1. The CDR3 covers 18 residues. Per the germline V gene, CDR1 is SEHNR and CDR2 is FQNEAQ (reference sequence). The V segment lost 4 bases and the J segment 0 bases; nucleotides outside the gene matches: 13. The CDR3 nucleotides read TGTGCCAGCAGCTGGACTGGGACAGGGAGTCTTAGCTCCTACGAGCAGTACTTC. The encoded protein is CASSWTGTGSLSSYEQYF.

This clonotype was counted many times. J is TRBJ2-5 and V is TRBV28; D is perhaps TRBD1 (6 bases). Germline CDR1 reads MDHEN; CDR2 reads SYDVKM. Trimming took 5 bases from V and 2 from J, leaving 12 bases between them. This CDR3 contains 14 residues. In DNA form, the CDR3 reads TGTGCCAGCAGTACCCCAAGGGGGCAAGAGACCCAGTACTTC. Translation gives CASSTPRGQETQYF.

This clonotype was picked up many times. In DNA form, the CDR3 reads TGTGCCACCCTATCCCGAACAGGTTCTTACTACGAGCAGTACTTC. Its protein is CATLSRTGSYYEQYF. This rearrangement joins TRBV10-3 to TRBJ2-7, with a possible D match to TRBD1 (5 bases). Germline lookup yields CDR1 ENHRY and CDR2 SYGVKD. The CDR3 has 15 amino acids. The germline V and J ends were trimmed by 10 bases and 3 bases, with 22 bases remaining between them.

Concerning this clonotype: A junction end diverges from the germline sequence, so it may reflect a read error. J is TRBJ2-3 and V is TRBV4-3, with D uncertain. Germline V gives CDR1 LGHNA, CDR2 YSLEER. This CDR3 is built from 15 residues. The CDR3 region has the DNA TGCGCCAGCAGCCAAGATGGGCAGAGCACAGATACGCTGTATTTT. This encodes CASSQDGQSTDTLYF.

The genes are TRBV29-1 and TRBJ2-5, with D perhaps TRBD1 or TRBD2 (5 bases each). CDR3 size: 14 residues. Trimming took off 6 bases at V and 2 bases at J, with 16 bases between the two ends. Germline loops: CDR1 SQVTM, CDR2 ANQGSEA. CDR3 amino acids: CSVVRGSLQETQYF. The CDR3 nucleotides are TGCAGCGTGGTACGGGGCAGTCTACAAGAGACCCAGTACTTC.

The CDR3 here is CASSLAGRNAQYF. CDR3 in DNA: TGTGCCAGCAGTTTAGCGGGTCGAAATGCGCAGTATTTT. V usage is TRBV12-3 or TRBV12-4 and J usage is TRBJ2-3; D is unclear. With 0 bases removed from V and 10 bases from J, the gap between germline ends came to 11 bases. The CDR3 spans 13 residues.

Ten or more counts support this clonotype. This chain joins TRBV5-1 and TRBJ1-2; D is undetermined. Germline values: CDR1 SGHRS, CDR2 YFSETQ. The CDR3 has 14 residues. V lost 0 bases to trimming and J lost 4 bases, with 10 bases between them. As DNA, the CDR3 is TGCGCCAGCAGCTTGGCCACGACTTCCTATGGCTACACCTTC. Its translation: CASSLATTSYGYTF.

This rearrangement joins TRBV7-3 to TRBJ1-1; 8 positions agree with TRBD1. V trimming: 3 bases; J trimming: 12 bases; junction bases outside the gene matches: 15. CDR3 length: 15 amino acids. Germline V gene sequence: CDR1 SGHTA, CDR2 FQGTGA. Written as DNA, the CDR3 is TGTGCCAGCAGCTTGACAGGGGCCGCGCAAGAGGTCCCTTTCTTT. Translating it yields CASSLTGAAQEVPFF. Drawing the rest from reference TRBV7-3 and TRBJ1-1, the complete variable domain is GAGVSQTPSNKVTEKGKYVELRCDPISGHTALYWYRQSLGQGPEFLIYFQGTGAADDSGLPNDRFFAVRPEGSVSTLKIQRTERGDSAVYLCASSLTGAAQEVPFFGQGTRLTVV.

With regard to this clonotype: Sequence at one end of the junction differs from germline and may be a read error. The chain recombines TRBV20-1 with TRBJ2-1, with no clear D. Germline CDR1 is DFQATT and CDR2 is SNEGSKA (reference sequence). CDR3 size: 13 residues. DNA for the CDR3: TGCAGTGCTAGTTCCAGCTCCTACAATGAGCAGGACTTC. Amino acid sequence: CSASSSSYNEQDF.

The sample holds a few counts of this clonotype. The chain's CDR3 is CASSEGGYSGYTF. The CDR3 nucleotides are TGTGCCAGCAGTGAGGGCGGCTACAGTGGCTACACCTTC. This chain joins TRBV6-1 and TRBJ1-2; D remains ambiguous. The CDR3 runs to 13 residues. Trimming removed 3 bases at V and 7 bases at J, with 12 bases between. Germline CDR1 reads MNHNS; CDR2 reads SASEGT.

As regards this clonotype: This may be a read error: a much more frequent sequence differs by one nucleotide. This rearrangement joins TRBV5-1 to TRBJ2-7; D unclear. The J call could be wrong; TRBJ2-5 is a better fit for the DNA end. Germline V gives CDR1 SGHRS, CDR2 YFSETQ. The CDR3 is made up of 14 amino acids. CDR3 amino acids: CASSLARMQGTQYF. Written as DNA, the CDR3 is TGCGCCAGCAGCTTGGCAAGGATGCAAGGGACCCAGTACTTC.

This clonotype was seen repeatedly, ten times or more. DNA of the CDR3: TGTGCCATCAGTGATACAGATCGGGAAAAACTGTTTTTT. This gives the protein CAISDTDREKLFF. The V gene is TRBV10-3, the J gene TRBJ1-4; D gene uncertain. The germline CDR1 and CDR2 sequences are ENHRY and SYGVKD. The CDR3 sequence is 13 residues long. With 3 bases removed from V and 8 bases from J, the gap between germline ends came to 10 bases.

The V and J genes are TRBV6-6 and TRBJ1-2, with 9 nucleotides matching TRBD1. This CDR3 region has 15 residues. Germline V CDR1 and CDR2: MNHNY, SVGAGI (reference sequence). V was pared by 6 bases and J by 7 bases, with 12 bases of the junction left unmatched. The CDR3 bases are TGTGCCAGCAGGCAGGGGATCGACAGGGGGGGTGGCTACACCTTC. It encodes CASRQGIDRGGGYTF.

This clonotype was counted at least ten times. The chain employs TRBV29-1 and TRBJ2-7, with 7 bases identical to TRBD1. Germline assignment: CDR1 SQVTM and CDR2 ANQGSEA. Trimming at V came to 5 bases and at J to 0 bases, leaving 7 bases not matched to a gene. This CDR3 is 14 amino acids long. The CDR3 protein is CSVIGGRSSYEQYF. The CDR3 nucleotides are TGCAGCGTTATAGGGGGCCGAAGCTCCTACGAGCAGTACTTC.

This clonotype was counted at least ten times. The chain is built from TRBV20-1 and TRBJ1-5; D unresolved. Germline V gives CDR1 DFQATT, CDR2 SNEGSKA (reference sequence). The CDR3 spans 14 residues. The V gene lost 3 bases and the J gene lost 3 bases, with 12 bases spanning the gap. As DNA, the CDR3 is TGCAGTGCTAGTTCCGGCCCCGCCAATCAGCCCCAGCATTTT. It yields the protein CSASSGPANQPQHF.

Ten or more counts support this clonotype. The chain combines TRBV5-1 with TRBJ2-1, with TRBD2 matching over 9 bases. V shed 4 bases and J 3 bases; nucleotides not matched to a gene: 5. Germline assignment: CDR1 SGHRS and CDR2 YFSETQ. The CDR3 has 15 amino acids. The CDR3 DNA follows: TGCGCCAGCAGCCCGACTAGCGGATTCTACAATGAGCAGTTCTTC. Its translation: CASSPTSGFYNEQFF.

This clonotype occurred many times. The rearrangement links TRBV7-9 to TRBJ2-7, with D unclear. The V gene lost 5 bases and the J gene lost 2 bases, with 4 bases spanning the gap. Germline values: CDR1 SEHNR, CDR2 FQNEAQ (reference sequence). This CDR3 spans 11 amino acids. CDR3: CASSQAYEQYF. CDR3 in DNA: TGTGCCAGCAGCCAGGCCTACGAGCAGTACTTC.